This TCR beta chain is from a study of blood T cell repertoires in COVID-19. CDR1 and CDR2 from the germline V gene are MNHEY and SMNVEV (reference sequence). The CDR3 consists of 14 residues. V gave up 2 bases and J gave up 8 bases; unmatched junction bases: 4. With regard to this clone: This CDR3 is also generated by other DNA sequences in the sample.

Measured with immunoSEQ multiplex PCR; TCRdb has only the in-frame clones, and not every one. The sample shows 260,000 or so clones, roughly 87% of them seen only once. J is TRBJ1-4 and V is TRBV27; 8 bases line up with TRBD1. The sequenced sample was PBMCs or T cells enriched from blood (not recorded which). The receptor was derived from a woman aged 25 to 39 with acute COVID-19. The CDR3 DNA reads TGTGCCAGCAGTTTAGGACAGGGTGGCGAAAAACTGTTTTTT. Translated: CASSLGQGGEKLFF.